The T cell receptor beta chain under discussion was sequenced for a study of blood T cells in healthy people across ages (dated by TCRdb to between 2015 and 2017). Study-level background: In model experiments, template switching captured about one uniquely barcoded TCR beta cDNA molecule for every two T cells. For two donors (one aged 18 to 29 and one aged 80 or older), the study analyzed two additional independent replicas of 1 million unique cDNA reads from the same blood draw. The donors were split into four age groups: young (average 16 years), middle-aged (39), aged (over 55) and long-lived (roughly 86). Using deep sequencing normalized with unique cDNA molecular identifiers, the study measured how TCR beta repertoire diversity changes with age.

The roughly 37 donors, aged about 6 to 100 years, were systemically healthy Caucasian individuals from Russia. About 10 milliliters of peripheral blood were drawn from each donor into EDTA-treated Vacutainer tubes. Ficoll-Paque density-gradient centrifugation was used to isolate PBMCs, with at least 6 million per sample. Total RNA, at least 5 micrograms per sample, was extracted from PBMCs with Trizol reagent. Naive CD45RAhigh/CD27high T cell percentages were measured by flow cytometry on a PBMC aliquot from every donor. Broader findings and caveats from the paper: Estimates of total diversity based on one million sequenced T cells were regarded as lower bounds and as underestimates. Bulk unsorted PBMC profiling prevented conclusive comparison of naive and antigen-experienced compartments. Because donor CMV infection status was unknown, age-related changes in expanded clonotypes were potentially confounded. Compared with the aged group, the long-lived group had more naive CD4+ T cells, fewer expanded clones and increased TCR diversity, suggesting age selection. There was a strong correlation between observed TCR beta diversity and the percentage of naive T cells measured by flow cytometry. As age increased, observed TCR beta diversity per million T cells dropped in a roughly linear way, and a significant reduction was already evident by age about 40.

The CDR3 spans 13 residues, from the cysteine through the phenylalanine. The retained sequence is limited to the CDR3, 39 bases, with the frame set at the first base. The germline V gene (reference sequence) supplies CDR1 SGHKS and CDR2 YYEKEE. This clonotype has just a few counts. Which antigen it targets is not known. Per-base qualities were not stored, and no clone one base away is much larger. The method behind the library was 5' RACE. The data were produced on an Illumina HiSeq 2500. The second PCR ran for about 6 to 11 cycles and used a J-beta primer mix along with a sample-barcoded 5' primer. A template-switch 5' adaptor carrying 12 random nucleotides introduced a unique molecular identifier onto each TCR beta cDNA molecule. At least 2.5 million CDR3-containing paired-end reads were obtained from each sample. All of the RNA was converted into first-strand cDNA using the Mint cDNA synthesis kit, with a TRBC-specific oligonucleotide serving as the primer. Following uracil-DNA glycosylase treatment, a first 18-cycle PCR with universal primers M1SS and BC2_uni_R was performed on all cDNA. Per the original workflow: For normalization, 1 million high-quality reads were randomly selected from each sample, with every read carrying a distinct molecular identifier. Instead of being binned into consensus sequences, reads with shared molecular identifiers were discarded. MiTCR, run with a Q25 quality threshold and the strictest error-elimination algorithm, handled CDR3 identification, clonotype clustering and error correction. A nonparametric unseen species model using Euler transformation provided a lower-bound estimate of total TCR beta diversity. TCRdb reran the public reads through fastp at Q25 and MiXCR, keeping productive beta chains. Entries that share a CDR3 protein sequence are merged under the most common genes and DNA. Here the V and J calls rest on TCRdb's processing, not on the authors' analysis. The sample data list 1 million or so distinct CDR3 sequences, and 25% of these were observed just once. 0.65% to 0.95% of the sample is held by the ten biggest clonotypes.

These data also formed part of another study, on T cells of mothers and their children. The second source states: Donors were nine systemically healthy Caucasian individuals: three mothers and their six children. cDNA synthesis used all of the extracted RNA, with about 1.5 ug of RNA in each 15 ul reaction. In the second PCR, the M1S primer introduced both the sample barcodes and 2-4 random nucleotides. Over 10 million TCR beta CDR3 reads came from each mother, compared with 2.5 million to 3.5 million reads from each child. In both related and unrelated pairs, thymic selection shapes the output of TCR recombination in a similar way, with inherited differences having only a minor effect. Normalized repertoire overlap in related mother-child pairs was always slightly higher than in unrelated mother-child pairs, but the difference was never significant. With a sensitivity of approximately 93 clones per million clonotypes, no persistent microchimeric T cell clones were detected. In the study, deep NGS was used to compare the TCR beta repertoires of mothers and children, and features distinguishing related mother-child pairs from unrelated individuals were sought. Mothers averaged around 43 +/- 4 years of age and children averaged about 10 +/- 4 years. After adapters were ligated using NEBNext reagents, the libraries underwent 100+100 nt paired-end sequencing on an Illumina HiSeq 2000. To prevent cross-contamination, the mother and child libraries were prepared one month apart and sequenced in separate runs. For each donor, between about 450,000 and 2,300,000 distinct TCR beta clonotypes were identified. Naive TCR beta clonotypes were estimated from low-frequency clonotypes matched to each donor's FACS-determined naive share, without sorting.

This receptor was obtained from a girl aged 2 to 9 in good health. Sequenced: blood. The sequence links TRBV5-5 to TRBJ2-1, with the D gene call left open. The better agreement between TRBJ2-5 and the DNA end casts doubt on the J call. The DNA sequence is given as TGTGCCAGCAGCTTGGACCCGCCTGGGACCCAGTACTTC. It specifies CASSLDPPGTQYF.